Below, 31 T cell receptor beta chains from the same sample are listed, as sequenced in a study of cytomegalovirus exposure and HLA in healthy donors. The primer mix had 60 Vbeta and 13 Jbeta primers. Some clones are missing from TCRdb's copy, which holds only in-frame ones; the method was immunoSEQ multiplex PCR. This table holds around 200,000 clones, roughly 80% found once. The material sequenced was PBMCs. The receptors were sampled from a female donor in good health and CMV-seronegative.

The genes are TRBV19 and TRBJ1-1, with TRBD1 as a possible D gene (6 bases). The CDR3 runs to 12 residues. Germline lookup yields CDR1 LNHDA and CDR2 SQIVND (reference sequence). Trimming removed 6 bases from V and 3 bases from J, with 8 bases in between. The CDR3 DNA follows: TGTGCCAGTAGGGACAGCTACACTGAAGCTTTCTTT. This gives the protein CASRDSYTEAFF. The variable domain in full, with the rest retrieved from reference TRBV19 and TRBJ1-1, is DGGITQSPKYLFRKEGQNVTLSCEQNLNHDAMYWYRQDPGQGLRLIYYSQIVNDFQKGDIAEGYSVSREKKESFPLTVTSAQKNPTAFYLCASRDSYTEAFFGQGTRLTVV.

In its sample, this clone was seen a few times. V is TRBV27 and J is TRBJ1-5, with D unresolved. CDR3 length: 15 residues. CDR1 is MNHEY and CDR2 is SMNVEV in the germline V gene (reference sequence). The ends were cut back, 6 bases at V and 4 bases at J, with 16 bases in the middle. CDR3 residues: CASSSTSPVNQPQHF. The CDR3 DNA reads TGTGCCAGCAGCTCGACATCCCCCGTTAATCAGCCCCAGCATTTT.

The chain recombines TRBV9 with TRBJ2-1; D is possibly TRBD2 (6 bases). Germline V gives CDR1 SGDLS, CDR2 YYNGEE. V lost 3 bases and J 7 bases, leaving 8 bases between the germline ends. This CDR3 has 12 residues. The CDR3 spells CASSGRENEQFF. CDR3 sequence (DNA): TGTGCCAGCAGCGGGAGGGAGAATGAGCAGTTCTTC.

The V gene is TRBV28, the J gene TRBJ1-1; D not resolved. Trimming took off 6 bases at V and 0 bases at J, with 11 bases between the two ends. The CDR3 contains 14 residues. CDR1 is MDHEN, CDR2 SYDVKM, per germline. The CDR3 region is CASRSGYMNTEAFF. In DNA, the CDR3 is TGTGCCAGCAGGTCGGGTTACATGAACACTGAAGCTTTCTTT.

This clone was observed once. The chain is built from TRBV27 and TRBJ1-2; D perhaps matches TRBD1 (5 bases). Germline V CDR1 and CDR2: MNHEY, SMNVEV (reference sequence). V was cut by 2 bases and J by 6 bases, with 10 bases left in between. CDR3 length: 13 residues. The DNA for the CDR3 is TGTGCCAGCAGTTTACAGGGTTTGGATGGCTACACCTTC. It specifies CASSLQGLDGYTF.

CDR3 DNA: TGTGCCAGCAGAAGAGGACAGGGCTACGAGCAGTACTTC. Its protein product is CASRRGQGYEQYF. This chain joins TRBV27 and TRBJ2-7; 8 bases are shared with TRBD1. This CDR3 region has 13 residues. V shed 6 bases and J 3 bases; nucleotides not matched to a gene: 4. Germline values: CDR1 MNHEY, CDR2 SMNVEV (reference sequence).

The chain has TRBV19 and TRBJ2-3; D not resolved. The germline V gene encodes CDR1 LNHDA and CDR2 SQIVND (reference sequence). CDR3 size: 15 residues. V was cut by 6 bases and J by 2 bases, with 15 bases left in between. The CDR3 region is CASSISQVFTDTQYF. As DNA, the CDR3 is TGTGCCAGTAGCATATCTCAGGTGTTCACAGATACGCAGTATTTT. Full variable domain (missing parts from reference TRBV19 and TRBJ2-3): DGGITQSPKYLFRKEGQNVTLSCEQNLNHDAMYWYRQDPGQGLRLIYYSQIVNDFQKGDIAEGYSVSREKKESFPLTVTSAQKNPTAFYLCASSISQVFTDTQYFGPGTRLTVL.

V gene TRBV5-1 combines with J gene TRBJ1-3; tentative D call: TRBD1 (6 bases). V was clipped by 5 bases and J by 4 bases, with 13 bases between them. The CDR3 spans 14 residues. Germline CDR1 is SGHRS and CDR2 is YFSETQ. CDR3 residues: CASRPAGAGNTIYF. The CDR3 region has the DNA TGCGCCAGCAGGCCCGCAGGGGCGGGAAACACCATATATTTT.

The genes are TRBV6-6 and TRBJ2-7; D gene unclear. Trimming took off 1 base at V and 8 bases at J, with 12 bases between the two ends. The CDR3 runs 13 residues. Per germline, CDR1 MNHNY and CDR2 SVGAGI (reference sequence). The CDR3 region is CASSYFFQDQQYF. DNA for the CDR3: TGTGCCAGCAGTTACTTCTTTCAGGATCAGCAGTACTTC.

The genes are TRBV11-3 and TRBJ2-3; 8 positions match TRBD1. The CDR3 has 15 amino acids. With V trimmed by 1 base and J by 4 bases, 4 bases remained unmatched. Germline assignment: CDR1 SGHNT and CDR2 YENEEA. This CDR3 is CASSLGQGWADTQYF. CDR3 sequence (DNA): TGTGCCAGCAGCTTAGGACAGGGGTGGGCAGATACGCAGTATTTT.

The chain recombines TRBV4-3 with TRBJ2-7; tentative D call: TRBD1 (5 bases). Germline V CDR1 and CDR2: LGHNA, YSLEER. The CDR3 covers 15 residues. V lost 0 bases, J lost 4 bases, and 13 bases lay in between. As DNA, the CDR3 is TGCGCCAGCAGCCAAGATTGGGCACAGGAATACGAGCAGTACTTC. Its translation: CASSQDWAQEYEQYF.

This clone has only a few counts. The chain employs TRBV6-5 and TRBJ2-1; a possible D gene is TRBD2 (6 bases). CDR3 length: 16 residues. CDR1 is MNHEY, CDR2 SVGAGI, per germline. The ends were cut back, 1 base at V and 0 bases at J, with 10 bases in the middle. Written as DNA, the CDR3 is TGTGCCAGCAGTTACTATAGCGGAAGCTCCTACAATGAGCAGTTCTTC. This translates into CASSYYSGSSYNEQFF.

This chain connects TRBV6-6 to TRBJ1-1; TRBD1 is a possible D gene (5 bases). The germline V gene encodes CDR1 MNHNY and CDR2 SVGAGI (reference sequence). V was shortened by 2 bases and J by 1 base, with 5 bases between the two germline ends. This CDR3 comprises 13 residues. The CDR3 loop is CASSYGQNTEAFF. The CDR3 DNA reads as TGTGCCAGCAGTTACGGACAGAACACTGAAGCTTTCTTT.

The chain uses TRBV7-9 and TRBJ1-2, with 9 positions matching TRBD1. The trim removed 3 bases at V and 6 bases at J, leaving 8 bases unmatched. This CDR3 region has 15 residues. CDR1 and CDR2 (germline): SEHNR, FQNEAQ (reference sequence). The CDR3 protein is CASSLTGQGWDGYTF. The CDR3, as DNA: TGTGCCAGCAGCTTGACGGGACAGGGTTGGGATGGCTACACCTTC. Complete variable domain (other parts from reference TRBV7-9 and TRBJ1-2): DTGVSQNPRHKITKRGQNVTFRCDPISEHNRLYWYRQTLGQGPEFLTYFQNEAQLEKSRLLSDRFSAERPKGSFSTLEIQRTEQGDSAMYLCASSLTGQGWDGYTFGSGTRLTVV.

This chain connects TRBV7-2 to TRBJ2-7; 9 positions match TRBD1. Per germline, CDR1 SGHTA and CDR2 FQGNSA. Trimming at V came to 9 bases and at J to 2 bases, leaving 5 bases not matched to a gene. CDR3 length: 13 amino acids. The chain's CDR3 is CASGDRVPYEQYF. Here the CDR3 DNA reads TGTGCCAGTGGGGACAGGGTACCCTACGAGCAGTACTTC.

The genes are TRBV6-1 and TRBJ2-7; possibly TRBD1 for D (5 bases). CDR1 and CDR2 from the germline V gene are MNHNS and SASEGT. V lost 1 base and J 1 base, leaving 8 bases between the germline ends. This CDR3 is built from 14 residues. The CDR3 sequence: CASSEVRESYEQYF. The CDR3 region has the DNA TGTGCCAGCAGTGAAGTCAGGGAATCCTACGAGCAGTACTTC.

This clone was observed a few times. The CDR3 DNA reads as TGTGCCAGCAGTGACCGACAGGGGCGCTATGGCTACACCTTC. Its protein is CASSDRQGRYGYTF. V usage is TRBV6-1 and J usage is TRBJ1-2; the match to TRBD1 covers 8 bases. The CDR3 spans 14 residues. Germline V gene data show CDR1 as MNHNS and CDR2 as SASEGT. Trimming cost V 3 bases and J 4 bases; bases outside gene matches: 4.

The chain carries TRBV5-5 and TRBJ2-5, with D perhaps matching TRBD1 (5 bases). From germline, CDR1 is SGHKS and CDR2 YYEKEE (reference sequence). CDR3 size: 14 residues. Trimming shortened V by 2 bases and J by 2 bases, and 10 bases separated the two germline ends. Here the CDR3 reads CASSLDQGQETQYF. The CDR3 coding sequence is TGTGCCAGCAGCTTAGATCAGGGTCAAGAGACCCAGTACTTC.

This clone was found a few times. The V and J genes are TRBV5-6 and TRBJ1-1, with D possibly matching TRBD1 (5 bases). Trimming removed 0 bases from V and 8 bases from J, with 17 bases in between. The CDR3 length is 15 residues. Germline CDR1 SGHDT, CDR2 YYEEEE. The DNA of the CDR3 is TGTGCCAGCAGCTTGGATCAGGGTGCTTGGATGGAAGCTTTCTTT. Translated, it gives CASSLDQGAWMEAFF.

The chain couples TRBV5-4 to TRBJ2-2; D possibly corresponds to TRBD1 (6 bases). There are 14 residues in the CDR3. V was cut by 5 bases and J by 4 bases, with 12 bases left in between. Germline V lookup: CDR1 SGHNT, CDR2 YYREEE (reference sequence). CDR3 sequence (DNA): TGTGCCAGCAGACTATGGGACACCACCGGGGAGCTGTTTTTT. It yields the protein CASRLWDTTGELFF. The full variable domain, its missing parts supplied by reference TRBV5-4 and TRBJ2-2, is ETGVTQSPTHLIKTRGQQVTLRCSSQSGHNTVSWYQQALGQGPQFIFQYYREEENGRGNFPPRFSGLQFPNYSSELNVNALELDDSALYLCASRLWDTTGELFFGEGSRLTVL.

The chain couples TRBV30 to TRBJ1-2; D call uncertain. The CDR3 sequence is 9 residues long. Germline CDR1 reads GTSNPN; CDR2 reads SVGIG (reference sequence). This CDR3 reads CSLNYGYTF. The CDR3 DNA is TGTTCCCTTAACTATGGCTACACCTTC.

This chain uses TRBV27 with TRBJ1-1; D possibly corresponds to TRBD1 (5 bases). V was cut by 5 bases and J by 3 bases, with 10 bases left in between. Germline loops: CDR1 MNHEY, CDR2 SMNVEV (reference sequence). The CDR3 loop spans 13 amino acids. This CDR3 reads CASSDGGDTEAFF. CDR3 nucleotide sequence: TGTGCCAGCAGTGACGGGGGAGACACTGAAGCTTTCTTT.

The chain recombines TRBV4-3 with TRBJ2-7, with D possibly matching TRBD1 (6 bases). Per germline, CDR1 LGHNA and CDR2 YSLEER. The CDR3 has 19 residues. V was cut by 0 bases and J by 2 bases, with 23 bases left in between. The CDR3 reads CASSQDWSPGTGLTYEQYF. CDR3 in DNA: TGCGCCAGCAGCCAAGATTGGTCCCCCGGAACAGGGCTAACCTACGAGCAGTACTTC.

This clone was found a few times. The chain combines TRBV6-1 with TRBJ1-6, with D possibly matching TRBD1 (5 bases). The ends were cut back, 6 bases at V and 7 bases at J, with 10 bases in the middle. Per germline, CDR1 MNHNS and CDR2 SASEGT. The CDR3 is 13 amino acids. CDR3 DNA sequence: TGTGCCAGCAGGGCAGGGATAAATTCACCCCTCCACTTT. It specifies CASRAGINSPLHF.

The J gene is TRBJ1-1, the V gene TRBV28, with D possibly matching TRBD1 (6 bases). V was clipped by 3 bases and J by 4 bases, with 9 bases between them. The CDR3 is 13 amino acids. Per the germline V gene, CDR1 is MDHEN and CDR2 is SYDVKM. CDR3 DNA: TGTGCCAGCAGTTTTGGGGGCTTCACTGAAGCTTTCTTT. This encodes CASSFGGFTEAFF.

The chain employs TRBV7-9 and TRBJ1-2; D gene uncertain. The V end was cut by 5 bases, the J end by 0 bases, with 13 bases between. The CDR3 runs to 15 residues. Germline V lookup: CDR1 SEHNR, CDR2 FQNEAQ (reference sequence). The CDR3 loop is CASSPFLGANYGYTF. As DNA, the CDR3 is TGTGCCAGCAGCCCCTTTCTGGGAGCTAACTATGGCTACACCTTC. The whole variable domain, filled in from reference TRBV7-9 and TRBJ1-2, reads DTGVSQNPRHKITKRGQNVTFRCDPISEHNRLYWYRQTLGQGPEFLTYFQNEAQLEKSRLLSDRFSAERPKGSFSTLEIQRTEQGDSAMYLCASSPFLGANYGYTFGSGTRLTVV.

The V gene is TRBV28, the J gene TRBJ1-1, with 9 positions matching TRBD1. The trim removed 3 bases at V and 3 bases at J, leaving 23 bases unmatched. This CDR3 has 21 residues. CDR1 MDHEN and CDR2 SYDVKM come from the germline V gene. The CDR3 DNA is TGTGCCAGCAGTTTTCCGTCGGAACCGGGACAGGGAAATTGGTGGGACACTGAAGCTTTCTTT. It encodes CASSFPSEPGQGNWWDTEAFF.

The chain is built from TRBV5-4 and TRBJ2-3, with D perhaps matching TRBD2 (6 bases). The CDR3 sequence is 15 residues long. V was cut by 4 bases and J by 0 bases, with 12 bases left in between. The germline gives CDR1 SGHNT, CDR2 YYREEE (reference sequence). The CDR3 bases are TGTGCCAGCAGCCCAACCGGGACTAGCACAGATACGCAGTATTTT. It yields the protein CASSPTGTSTDTQYF.

The chain links TRBV5-4 to TRBJ2-3; TRBD2 aligns across 13 bases. The germline CDR1 and CDR2 sequences are SGHNT and YYREEE (reference sequence). This CDR3 has 19 amino acids. With 0 bases clipped from V and 5 bases from J, the junction kept 12 bases outside the gene matches. In DNA, the CDR3 is TGTGCCAGCAGCTTGGAAATAGGTCAACTAGCGGGAGGGAAAGATACGCAGTATTTT. As protein: CASSLEIGQLAGGKDTQYF.

The chain uses TRBV13 and TRBJ2-7; TRBD1 aligns across 7 bases. The CDR3 runs to 14 residues. With 8 bases clipped from V and 2 bases from J, the junction kept 9 bases outside the gene matches. Germline V CDR1 and CDR2: PRHDT, FYEKMQ (reference sequence). This chain's CDR3 is CASGHWTGPYEQYF. In nucleotides, the CDR3 is TGTGCCAGCGGCCATTGGACAGGACCCTACGAGCAGTACTTC.

The V and J genes are TRBV28 and TRBJ1-1; D not certain. V was trimmed by 3 bases and J by 2 bases, leaving 7 bases between them. CDR3 length: 13 residues. CDR1 is MDHEN, CDR2 SYDVKM, per germline. Here the CDR3 reads CASSLQFNTEAFF. In DNA, the CDR3 is TGTGCCAGCAGTTTGCAGTTTAACACTGAAGCTTTCTTT.